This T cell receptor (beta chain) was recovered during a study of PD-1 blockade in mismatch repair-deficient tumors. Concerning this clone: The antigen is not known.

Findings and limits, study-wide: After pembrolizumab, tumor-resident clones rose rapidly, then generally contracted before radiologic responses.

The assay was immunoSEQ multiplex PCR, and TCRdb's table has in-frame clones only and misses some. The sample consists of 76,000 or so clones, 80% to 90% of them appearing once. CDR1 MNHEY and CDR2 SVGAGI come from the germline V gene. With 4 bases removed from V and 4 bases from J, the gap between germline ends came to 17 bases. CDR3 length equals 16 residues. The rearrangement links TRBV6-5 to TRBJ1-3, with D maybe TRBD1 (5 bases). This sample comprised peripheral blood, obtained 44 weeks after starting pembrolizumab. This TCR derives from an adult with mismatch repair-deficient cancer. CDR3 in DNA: TGTGCCAGCAGTTCCACCTGGGGCGCTTCCGGAAACACCATATATTTT. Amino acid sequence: CASSSTWGASGNTIYF.